The clone carrying this TCR beta chain was observed once. Germline V gene sequence: CDR1 MRHNA, CDR2 SNTAGT. V dropped 2 bases and J dropped 6 bases, with 16 bases sitting between them. There are 16 residues in the CDR3. The data are from a study of blood T cell repertoires in COVID-19. Study in general: The United States, Italy and Spain supplied acute and convalescent COVID-19 samples. Nucleic acid was either cDNA or gDNA, and it came from T cells, B-cell-depleted T cells, or PBMCs.

In the authors' methods: Amplified reference gene primers provided the basis for estimating nucleated cell counts. Produced via immunoSEQ multiplex PCR; TCRdb's table is partial and in-frame only. V and J calls plus clone size are reproduced from that table; the DNA served to infer D and trimming. The table has more than 250,000 clones, about four fifths seen once. Material: peripheral blood. The rearrangement links TRBV6-4 to TRBJ2-2; tentatively, D is TRBD1 (6 bases). The sequence derives from a woman in her 50s with acute or convalescent COVID-19. CDR3 DNA sequence: TGTGCCAGCAGTGACGGGGGCGCGTCCCTCCCCGGGGAGCTGTTTTTT. Protein sequence: CASSDGGASLPGELFF.